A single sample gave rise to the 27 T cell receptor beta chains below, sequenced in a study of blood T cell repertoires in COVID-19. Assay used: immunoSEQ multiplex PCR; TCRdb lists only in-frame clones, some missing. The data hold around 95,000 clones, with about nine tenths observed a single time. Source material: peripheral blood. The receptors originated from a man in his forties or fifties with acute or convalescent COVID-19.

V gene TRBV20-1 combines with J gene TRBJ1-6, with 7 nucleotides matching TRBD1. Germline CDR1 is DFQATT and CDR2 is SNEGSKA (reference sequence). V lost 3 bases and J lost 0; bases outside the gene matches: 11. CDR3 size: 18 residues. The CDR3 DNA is TGCAGTGCTAGTAGGGGACAGCTCTCGAGCTCCTATAATTCACCCCTCCACTTT. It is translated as CSASRGQLSSSYNSPLHF.

The CDR3 nucleotides are TGTGCCATCAGTGAGTTTTCAGCGGGAGGGTTCTTCAATGAGCAGTTCTTC. Its translation: CAISEFSAGGFFNEQFF. The chain has TRBV10-3 and TRBJ2-1; TRBD2 matches at 10 bases. V dropped 1 base and J dropped 6; count of bases not matched to a gene: 9. In germline, CDR1 is ENHRY, CDR2 SYGVKD. The CDR3 loop spans 17 amino acids.

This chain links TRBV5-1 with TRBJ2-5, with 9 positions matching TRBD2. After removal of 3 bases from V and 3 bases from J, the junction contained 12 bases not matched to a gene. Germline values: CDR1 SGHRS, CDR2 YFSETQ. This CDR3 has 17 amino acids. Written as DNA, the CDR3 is TGCGCCAGCAGCTGGCCTAAGGGCGGGAGGGCCGAAGAGACCCAGTACTTC. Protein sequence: CASSWPKGGRAEETQYF.

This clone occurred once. The CDR3 DNA follows: TGCGCCAGCAGCCTCGGGACAACCTCTAGCACAGATACGCAGTATTTT. Residues: CASSLGTTSSTDTQYF. The V and J genes are TRBV4-3 and TRBJ2-3, with a weak D call TRBD1 (6 bases). Trimming removed 4 bases at V and 0 bases at J, with 14 bases between. The CDR3 has 16 amino acids. The germline V gene encodes CDR1 LGHNA and CDR2 YSLEER.

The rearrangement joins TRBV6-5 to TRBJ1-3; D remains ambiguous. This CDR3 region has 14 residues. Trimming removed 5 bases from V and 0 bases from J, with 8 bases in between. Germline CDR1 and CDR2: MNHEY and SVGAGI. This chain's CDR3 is CASSSMSSGNTIYF. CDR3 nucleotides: TGTGCCAGCAGTAGCATGAGCTCTGGAAACACCATATATTTT.

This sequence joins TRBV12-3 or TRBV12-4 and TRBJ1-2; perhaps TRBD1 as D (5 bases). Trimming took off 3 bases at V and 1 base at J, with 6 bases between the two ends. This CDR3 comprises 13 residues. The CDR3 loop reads CASSLGHNYGYTF. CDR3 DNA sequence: TGTGCCAGCAGTTTGGGGCATAACTATGGCTACACCTTC.

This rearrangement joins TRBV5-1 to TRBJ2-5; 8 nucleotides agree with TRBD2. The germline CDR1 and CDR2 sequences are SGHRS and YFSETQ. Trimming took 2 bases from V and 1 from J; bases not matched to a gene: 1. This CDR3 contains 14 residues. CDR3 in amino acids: CASSLAGAQETQYF. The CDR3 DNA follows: TGCGCCAGCAGCTTAGCGGGAGCCCAAGAGACCCAGTACTTC.

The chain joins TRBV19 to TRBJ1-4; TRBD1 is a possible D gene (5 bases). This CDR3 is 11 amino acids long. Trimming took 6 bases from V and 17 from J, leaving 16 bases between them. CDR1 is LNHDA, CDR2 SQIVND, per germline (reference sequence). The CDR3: CASSDHRNCFF. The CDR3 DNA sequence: TGTGCCAGTAGCGACCACAGGAACTGTTTTTTT.

The CDR3 here is CASSIPQQASSGANVLTF. The CDR3 bases are TGTGCCAGTAGTATTCCTCAACAGGCGAGCTCTGGGGCCAACGTCCTGACTTTC. The chain joins TRBV19 to TRBJ2-6; D is possibly TRBD1 (5 bases). The germline V and J ends were trimmed by 3 bases and 0 bases, with 15 bases remaining between them. This CDR3 comprises 18 residues. Germline CDR1 is LNHDA and CDR2 is SQIVND (reference sequence).

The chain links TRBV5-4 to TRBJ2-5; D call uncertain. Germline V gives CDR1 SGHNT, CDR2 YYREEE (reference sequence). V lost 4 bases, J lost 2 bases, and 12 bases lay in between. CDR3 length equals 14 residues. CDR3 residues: CASSPYPRQETQYF. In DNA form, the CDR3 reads TGTGCCAGCAGCCCCTACCCCCGGCAAGAGACCCAGTACTTC. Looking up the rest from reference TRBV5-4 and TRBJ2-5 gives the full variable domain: ETGVTQSPTHLIKTRGQQVTLRCSSQSGHNTVSWYQQALGQGPQFIFQYYREEENGRGNFPPRFSGLQFPNYSSELNVNALELDDSALYLCASSPYPRQETQYFGPGTRLLVL.

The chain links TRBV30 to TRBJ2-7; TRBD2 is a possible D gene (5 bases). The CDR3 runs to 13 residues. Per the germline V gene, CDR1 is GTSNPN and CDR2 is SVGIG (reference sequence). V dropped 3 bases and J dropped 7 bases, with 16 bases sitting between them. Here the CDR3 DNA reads TGTGCCTGGAGGGAAACGGGTCGCGGGGAGCAGTACTTC. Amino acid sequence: CAWRETGRGEQYF.

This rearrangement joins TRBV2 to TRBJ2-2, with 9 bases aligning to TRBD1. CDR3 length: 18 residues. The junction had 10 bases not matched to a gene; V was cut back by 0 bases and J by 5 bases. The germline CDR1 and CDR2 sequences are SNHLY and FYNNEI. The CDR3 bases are TGTGCCAGCAGTGAAGCTCCAAGGCCGGGACAGGGAACCGGGGAGCTGTTTTTT. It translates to CASSEAPRPGQGTGELFF.

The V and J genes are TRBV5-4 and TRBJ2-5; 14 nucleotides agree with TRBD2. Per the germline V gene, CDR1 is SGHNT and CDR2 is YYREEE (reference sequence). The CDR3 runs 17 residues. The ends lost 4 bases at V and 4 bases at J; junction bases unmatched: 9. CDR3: CASSPRTSGRRGETQYF. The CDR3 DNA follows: TGTGCCAGCAGCCCACGGACTAGCGGGAGGAGGGGAGAGACCCAGTACTTC. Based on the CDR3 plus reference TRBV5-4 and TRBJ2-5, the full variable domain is ETGVTQSPTHLIKTRGQQVTLRCSSQSGHNTVSWYQQALGQGPQFIFQYYREEENGRGNFPPRFSGLQFPNYSSELNVNALELDDSALYLCASSPRTSGRRGETQYFGPGTRLLVL.

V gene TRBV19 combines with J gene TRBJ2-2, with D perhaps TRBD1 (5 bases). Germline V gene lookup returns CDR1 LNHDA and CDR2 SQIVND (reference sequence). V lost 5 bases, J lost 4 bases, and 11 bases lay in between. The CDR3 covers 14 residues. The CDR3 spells CASSARTSTGELFF. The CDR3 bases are TGTGCCAGTAGTGCGAGGACATCCACCGGGGAGCTGTTTTTT.

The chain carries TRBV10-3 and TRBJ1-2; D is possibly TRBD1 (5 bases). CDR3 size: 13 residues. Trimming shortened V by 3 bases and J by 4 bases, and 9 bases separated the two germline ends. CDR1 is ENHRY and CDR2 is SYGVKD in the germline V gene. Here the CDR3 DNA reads TGTGCCATCAGTGAAGGGGCAGGCTATGGCTACACCTTC. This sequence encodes CAISEGAGYGYTF.

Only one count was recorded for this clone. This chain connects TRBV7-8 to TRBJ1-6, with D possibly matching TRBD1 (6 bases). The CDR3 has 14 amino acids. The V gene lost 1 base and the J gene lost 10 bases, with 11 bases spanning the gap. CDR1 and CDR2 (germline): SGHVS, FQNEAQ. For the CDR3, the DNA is TGTGCCAGCAGCTTAGGGGGACACCAGTCACCCCTCCACTTT. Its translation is CASSLGGHQSPLHF.

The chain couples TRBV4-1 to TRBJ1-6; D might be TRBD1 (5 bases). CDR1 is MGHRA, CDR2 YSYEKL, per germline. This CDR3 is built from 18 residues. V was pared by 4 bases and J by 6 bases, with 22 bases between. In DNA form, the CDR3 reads TGCGCCAGCAGCCTACTATCGGGGGGGACGTTAATTAATTCACCCCTCCACTTT. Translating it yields CASSLLSGGTLINSPLHF.

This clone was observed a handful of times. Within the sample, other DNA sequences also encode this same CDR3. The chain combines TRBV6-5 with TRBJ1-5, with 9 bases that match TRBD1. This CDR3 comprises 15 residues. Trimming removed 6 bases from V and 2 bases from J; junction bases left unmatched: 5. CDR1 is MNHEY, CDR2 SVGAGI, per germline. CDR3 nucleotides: TGTGCCAGCAGAGGACAGGGGATGGGCAATCAGCCCCAGCATTTT. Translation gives CASRGQGMGNQPQHF.

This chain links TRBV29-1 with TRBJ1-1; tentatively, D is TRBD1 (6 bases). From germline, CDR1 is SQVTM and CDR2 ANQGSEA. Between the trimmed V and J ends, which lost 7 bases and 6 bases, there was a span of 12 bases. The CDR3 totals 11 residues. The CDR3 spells CSALRGSEAFF. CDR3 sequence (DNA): TGCAGCGCTCTTAGGGGGTCTGAAGCTTTCTTT.

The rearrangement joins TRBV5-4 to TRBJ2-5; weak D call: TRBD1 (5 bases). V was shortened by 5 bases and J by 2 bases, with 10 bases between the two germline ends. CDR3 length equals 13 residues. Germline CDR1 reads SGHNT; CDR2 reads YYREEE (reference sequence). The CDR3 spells CASSKQAQETQYF. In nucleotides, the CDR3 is TGTGCCAGCAGTAAACAGGCTCAAGAGACCCAGTACTTC.

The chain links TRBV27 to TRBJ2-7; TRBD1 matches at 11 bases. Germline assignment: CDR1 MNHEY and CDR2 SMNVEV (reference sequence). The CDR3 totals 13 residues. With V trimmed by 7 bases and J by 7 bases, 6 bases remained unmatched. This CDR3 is CASKDRGLGEQYF. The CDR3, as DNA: TGTGCCAGCAAGGACAGGGGGCTAGGAGAGCAGTACTTC.

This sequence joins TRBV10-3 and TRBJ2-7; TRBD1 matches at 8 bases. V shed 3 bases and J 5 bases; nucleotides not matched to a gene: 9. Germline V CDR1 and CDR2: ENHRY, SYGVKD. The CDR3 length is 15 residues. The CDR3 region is CAISDLLSGGNEQYF. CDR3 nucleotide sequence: TGTGCCATCAGTGACCTCCTTTCAGGGGGCAACGAGCAGTACTTC.

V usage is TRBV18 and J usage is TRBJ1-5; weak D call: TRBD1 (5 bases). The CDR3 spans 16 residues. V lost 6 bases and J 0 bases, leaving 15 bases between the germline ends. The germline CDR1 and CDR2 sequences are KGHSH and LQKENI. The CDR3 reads CASSLDSKYSNQPQHF. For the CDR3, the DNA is TGTGCCAGCTCTCTAGACAGTAAATATAGCAATCAGCCCCAGCATTTT. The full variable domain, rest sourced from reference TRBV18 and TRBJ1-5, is NAGVMQNPRHLVRRRGQEARLRCSPMKGHSHVYWYRQLPEEGLKFMVYLQKENIIDESGMPKERFSAEFPKEGPSILRIQQVVRGDSAAYFCASSLDSKYSNQPQHFGDGTRLSIL.

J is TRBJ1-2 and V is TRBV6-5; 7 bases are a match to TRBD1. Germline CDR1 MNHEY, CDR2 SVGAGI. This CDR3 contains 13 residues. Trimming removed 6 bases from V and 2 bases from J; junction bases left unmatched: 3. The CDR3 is CASRRGQNYGYTF. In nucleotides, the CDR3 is TGTGCCAGCAGGCGGGGACAGAACTATGGCTACACCTTC.

The CDR3 nucleotides read TGTGCCAGCAGGGGGGGAGCGGCCTACGAGCAGTACTTC. It encodes CASRGGAAYEQYF. The V call is TRBV6-6, the J call TRBJ2-7; D is possibly TRBD2 (6 bases). Germline loops: CDR1 MNHNY, CDR2 SVGAGI (reference sequence). The V end lost 6 bases, the J end lost 2 bases, and 11 bases lay between the germline ends. The CDR3 totals 13 residues.

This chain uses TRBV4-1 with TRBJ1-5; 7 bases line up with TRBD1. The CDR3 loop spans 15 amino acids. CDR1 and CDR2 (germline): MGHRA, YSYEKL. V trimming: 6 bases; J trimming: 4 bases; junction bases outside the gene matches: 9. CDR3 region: CASSLGTVINQPQHF. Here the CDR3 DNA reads TGCGCCAGCAGTTTAGGGACAGTTATTAATCAGCCCCAGCATTTT.

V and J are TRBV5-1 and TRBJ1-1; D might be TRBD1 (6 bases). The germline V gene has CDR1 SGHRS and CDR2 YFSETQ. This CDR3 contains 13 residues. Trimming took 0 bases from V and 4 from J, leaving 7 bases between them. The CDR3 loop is CASSLEGGTEAFF. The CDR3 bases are TGCGCCAGCAGCTTGGAAGGGGGCACTGAAGCTTTCTTT.